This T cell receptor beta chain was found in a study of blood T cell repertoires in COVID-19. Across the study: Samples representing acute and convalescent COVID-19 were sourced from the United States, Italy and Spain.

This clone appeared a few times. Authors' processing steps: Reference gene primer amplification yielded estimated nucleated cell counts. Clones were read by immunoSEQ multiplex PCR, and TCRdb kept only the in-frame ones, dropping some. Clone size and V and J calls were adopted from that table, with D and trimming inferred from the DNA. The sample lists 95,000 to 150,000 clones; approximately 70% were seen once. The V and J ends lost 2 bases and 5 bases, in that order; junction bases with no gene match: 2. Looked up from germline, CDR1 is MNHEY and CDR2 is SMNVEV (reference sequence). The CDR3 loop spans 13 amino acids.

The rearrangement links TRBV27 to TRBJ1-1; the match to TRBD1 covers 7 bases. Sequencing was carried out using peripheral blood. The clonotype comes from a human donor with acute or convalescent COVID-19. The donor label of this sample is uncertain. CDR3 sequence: CASSLTGETEAFF. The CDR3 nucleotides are TGTGCCAGCAGTTTAACAGGGGAAACTGAAGCTTTCTTT.